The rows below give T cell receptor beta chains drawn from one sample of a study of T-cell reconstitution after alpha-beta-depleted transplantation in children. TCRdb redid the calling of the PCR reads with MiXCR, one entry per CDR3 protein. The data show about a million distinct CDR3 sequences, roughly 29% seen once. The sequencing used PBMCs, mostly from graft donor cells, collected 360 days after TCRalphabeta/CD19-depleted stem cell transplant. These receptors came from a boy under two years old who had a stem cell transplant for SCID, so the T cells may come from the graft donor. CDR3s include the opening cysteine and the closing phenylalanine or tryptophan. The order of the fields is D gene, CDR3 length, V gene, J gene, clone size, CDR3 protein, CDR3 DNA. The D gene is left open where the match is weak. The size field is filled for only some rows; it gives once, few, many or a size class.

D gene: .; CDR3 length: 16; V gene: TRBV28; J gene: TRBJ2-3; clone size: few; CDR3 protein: CASTSKAESYTDTQYF; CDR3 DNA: TGTGCCAGCACCTCAAAAGCGGAAAGCTATACAGATACGCAGTATTTT
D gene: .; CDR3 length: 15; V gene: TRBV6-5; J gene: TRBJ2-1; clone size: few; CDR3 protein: CASSSLRRDYNEQFF; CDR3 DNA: TGTGCCAGCAGTTCCCTCCGGAGAGACTACAATGAGCAGTTCTTC
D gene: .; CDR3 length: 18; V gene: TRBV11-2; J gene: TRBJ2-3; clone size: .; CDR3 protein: CASSLPALAAKVRDTQYF; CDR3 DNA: TGTGCCAGCAGCCTTCCGGCCTTAGCAGCCAAGGTGAGAGATACGCAGTATTTT
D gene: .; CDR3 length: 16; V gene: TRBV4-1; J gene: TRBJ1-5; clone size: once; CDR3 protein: CASSQDHAGADQPQHF; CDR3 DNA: TGCGCCAGCAGCCAAGATCATGCGGGGGCTGATCAGCCCCAGCATTTT
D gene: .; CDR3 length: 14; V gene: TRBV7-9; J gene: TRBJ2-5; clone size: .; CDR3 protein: CASSLVGTGETQYF; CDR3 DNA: TGTGCCAGCAGCTTAGTAGGCACGGGAGAGACCCAGTACTTC
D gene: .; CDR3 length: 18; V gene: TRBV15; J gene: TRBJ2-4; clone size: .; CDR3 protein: CATTEKTGAFLAKNIQYF; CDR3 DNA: TGTGCCACCACGGAGAAGACAGGAGCCTTTTTAGCCAAAAACATTCAGTACTTC
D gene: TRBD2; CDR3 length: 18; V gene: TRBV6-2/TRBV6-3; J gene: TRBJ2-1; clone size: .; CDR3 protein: CASSKSGLPMSSYNEQFF; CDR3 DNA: TGTGCCAGCAGCAAATCGGGACTACCGATGAGCTCCTACAATGAGCAGTTCTTC
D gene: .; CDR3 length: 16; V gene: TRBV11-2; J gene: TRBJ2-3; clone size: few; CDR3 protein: CASSLEVAWGTDTQYF; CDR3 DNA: TGTGCCAGCAGCTTAGAGGTAGCGTGGGGCACAGATACGCAGTATTTT
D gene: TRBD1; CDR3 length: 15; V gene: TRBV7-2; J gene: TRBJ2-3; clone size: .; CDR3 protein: CASSLGGTGESTQYF; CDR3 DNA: TGTGCCAGCAGCTTAGGTGGGACAGGCGAGTCGACGCAGTATTTT
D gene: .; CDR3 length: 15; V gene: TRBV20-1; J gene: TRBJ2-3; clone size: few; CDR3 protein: CSAVTGWGAADTQYF; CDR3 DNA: TGCAGTGCGGTCACAGGGTGGGGGGCGGCAGATACGCAGTATTTT
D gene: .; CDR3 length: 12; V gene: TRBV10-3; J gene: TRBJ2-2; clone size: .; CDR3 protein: CAIGGWTGELFF; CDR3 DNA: TGTGCCATCGGGGGTTGGACCGGGGAGCTGTTTTTT
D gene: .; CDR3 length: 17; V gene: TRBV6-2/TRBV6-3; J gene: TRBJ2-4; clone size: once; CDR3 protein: CASSYGGTGLAKNIQYF; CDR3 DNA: TGTGCCAGCAGTTACGGCGGAACGGGACTAGCCAAAAACATTCAGTACTTC
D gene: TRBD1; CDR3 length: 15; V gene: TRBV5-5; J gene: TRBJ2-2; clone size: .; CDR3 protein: CASSLGQGSTGELFF; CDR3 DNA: TGTGCCAGCAGCTTGGGACAGGGGAGCACCGGGGAGCTGTTTTTT
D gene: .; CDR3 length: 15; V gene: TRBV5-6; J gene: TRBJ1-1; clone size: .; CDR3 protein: CASSFYGTPGTEAFF; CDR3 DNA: TGTGCCAGCAGCTTCTACGGGACTCCGGGCACTGAAGCTTTCTTT
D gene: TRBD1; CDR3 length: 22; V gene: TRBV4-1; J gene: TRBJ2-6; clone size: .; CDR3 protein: CASSQVPTRSGTGSSGANVLTF; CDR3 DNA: TGCGCCAGCAGCCAAGTCCCGACTCGATCCGGGACAGGGAGCTCTGGGGCCAACGTCCTGACTTTC